Sequencing of this TCR beta chain was carried out in a study of blood T cell repertoires in COVID-19. Study background: In each case, the material was cDNA or gDNA derived from T cells, B-cell-depleted T cells, or PBMCs.

TCRdb's copy holds only in-frame clones and misses some; the assay was immunoSEQ multiplex PCR. The sample has over 100,000 clones, about nine tenths seen once. CDR3 length: 14 residues. CDR1 and CDR2 from the germline V gene are SQVTM and ANQGSEA. V was trimmed by 8 bases and J by 0 bases, leaving 16 bases between them. The TCR originated in a man in his fifties or sixties with acute or convalescent COVID-19. Material for sequencing was peripheral blood. V usage is TRBV29-1 and J usage is TRBJ1-1; D may be TRBD1 (6 bases). The CDR3 DNA follows: TGCAGCCTTACCAGGGGCCAATTGAACACTGAAGCTTTCTTT. This codes for CSLTRGQLNTEAFF.